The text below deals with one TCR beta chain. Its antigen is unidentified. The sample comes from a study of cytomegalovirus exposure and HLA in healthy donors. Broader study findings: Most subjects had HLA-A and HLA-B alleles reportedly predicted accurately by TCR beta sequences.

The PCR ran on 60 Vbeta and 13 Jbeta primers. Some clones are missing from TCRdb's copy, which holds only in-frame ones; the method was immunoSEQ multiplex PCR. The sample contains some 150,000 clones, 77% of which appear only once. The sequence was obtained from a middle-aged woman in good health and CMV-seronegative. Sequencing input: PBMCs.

The CDR3 loop is CASSLDMDRDYEQYF. The CDR3 DNA reads TGTGCCAGCAGCTTAGATATGGACAGGGACTACGAGCAGTACTTC. The rearrangement links TRBV7-6 to TRBJ2-7; 8 bases agree with TRBD1. CDR1 and CDR2 (germline): SGHVS, FNYEAQ. V lost 1 base, J lost 3 bases, and 5 bases stayed unmatched. The CDR3 length is 15 residues.